Below are 2 T cell receptor beta chains sequenced from a single sample in a study of early T cells in non-severe SARS-CoV-2 infection. TCRdb used MiXCR to reprocess the 5' RACE reads, holding one entry per CDR3 protein. Seen here are some 54,000 distinct CDR3 sequences, roughly 10% observed once, and the top ten hold 8.6%. The source material was whole blood. The receptors derive from an adult who was a healthcare worker with PCR-confirmed SARS-CoV-2 infection or an uninfected control (not recorded which).

The chain employs TRBV6-2 or TRBV6-3 and TRBJ2-5; no reliable D call. V lost 3 bases, J lost 4 bases, and 15 bases lay in between. CDR3 length equals 15 residues. Germline V gene sequence: CDR1 MNHEY, CDR2 SVGEGT. CDR3 amino acids: CASSYPDGSGETQYF. The CDR3 DNA sequence: TGTGCCAGCAGTTATCCGGACGGCAGTGGAGAGACCCAGTACTTC.

V and J are TRBV9 and TRBJ1-1; a weak D match, TRBD1 (6 bases). V was trimmed by 4 bases and J by 3 bases, leaving 10 bases between them. The CDR3 consists of 13 residues. The germline V gene has CDR1 SGDLS and CDR2 YYNGEE. The CDR3 DNA reads as TGTGCCAGCAGCATAGGGGGGTACACTGAAGCTTTCTTT. This translates into CASSIGGYTEAFF.